What follows describes a single T cell receptor beta chain. The antigen is not known. Alongside a J-beta primer mix, a sample-barcoded 5' primer served in a second PCR lasting about 7 to 12 cycles. Researchers report that a template-switch adaptor with 12 random nucleotides tagged each cDNA molecule. TCRdb re-called the 5' RACE reads through MiXCR, storing one row per CDR3 protein. The sample carries approximately 850,000 distinct CDR3 sequences, 55% to 75% recorded once. PBMCs were isolated at a quantity of at least 6 million per sample. The total RNA that was extracted per sample amounted to at least 5.5 micrograms. V dropped 7 bases and J dropped 4 bases, with 10 bases sitting between them. The germline CDR1 and CDR2 sequences are SQVTM and ANQGSEA. This CDR3 is 11 amino acids long. The source of the sample is a study of blood T cells in healthy people across ages. Study findings and constraints: PBMCs that were unsorted prevented a conclusive naive versus antigen-experienced comparison.

The chain has TRBV29-1 and TRBJ1-2; D is undetermined. Sequencing input: blood. This receptor was obtained from a man aged 25-45 years in good health. This CDR3 reads CSGGEVYGYTF. The CDR3 DNA reads as TGCAGCGGCGGGGAAGTCTATGGCTACACCTTC.